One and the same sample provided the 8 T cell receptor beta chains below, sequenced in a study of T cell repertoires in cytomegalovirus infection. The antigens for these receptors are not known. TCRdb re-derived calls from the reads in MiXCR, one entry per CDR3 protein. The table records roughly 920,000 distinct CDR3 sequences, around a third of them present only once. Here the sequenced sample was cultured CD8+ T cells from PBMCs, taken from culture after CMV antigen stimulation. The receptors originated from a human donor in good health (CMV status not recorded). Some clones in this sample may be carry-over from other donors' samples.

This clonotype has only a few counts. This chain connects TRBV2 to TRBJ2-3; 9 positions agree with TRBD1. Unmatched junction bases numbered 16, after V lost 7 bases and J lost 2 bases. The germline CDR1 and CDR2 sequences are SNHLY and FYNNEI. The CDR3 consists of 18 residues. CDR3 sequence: CASIQRQDRGFFTDTQYF. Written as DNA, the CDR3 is TGTGCCAGCATCCAGAGACAGGACAGGGGATTTTTCACAGATACGCAGTATTTT. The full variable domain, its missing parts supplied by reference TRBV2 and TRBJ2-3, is EPEVTQTPSHQVTQMGQEVILRCVPISNHLYFYWYRQILGQKVEFLVSFYNNEISEKSEIFDDQFSVERPDGSNFTLKIRSTKLEDSAMYFCASIQRQDRGFFTDTQYFGPGTRLTVL.

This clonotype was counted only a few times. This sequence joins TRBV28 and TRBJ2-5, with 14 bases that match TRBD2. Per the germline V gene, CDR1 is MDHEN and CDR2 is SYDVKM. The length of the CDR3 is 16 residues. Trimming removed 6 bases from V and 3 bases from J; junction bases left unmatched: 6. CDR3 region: CASSPPGLAGEETQYF. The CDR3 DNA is TGTGCCAGCAGCCCCCCGGGACTAGCGGGGGAAGAGACCCAGTACTTC.

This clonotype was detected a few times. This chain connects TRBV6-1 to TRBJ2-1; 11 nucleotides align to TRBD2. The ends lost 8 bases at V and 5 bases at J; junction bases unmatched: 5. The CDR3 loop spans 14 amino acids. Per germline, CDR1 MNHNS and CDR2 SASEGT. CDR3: CASSGTSGHNEQFF. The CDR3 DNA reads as TGTGCCAGCTCCGGGACTAGCGGACACAATGAGCAGTTCTTC.

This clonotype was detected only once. The CDR3 DNA is TGTGCCACCTCCGTCACAGGGTCCGGAAACACCATATATTTT. Translated, it gives CATSVTGSGNTIYF. V and J are TRBV25-1 and TRBJ1-3; D is possibly TRBD1 (6 bases). V shed 10 bases and J shed 4 bases, with 17 bases lying between them. The CDR3 has 14 amino acids. Looked up from germline, CDR1 is MGHDK and CDR2 is SYGVNS.

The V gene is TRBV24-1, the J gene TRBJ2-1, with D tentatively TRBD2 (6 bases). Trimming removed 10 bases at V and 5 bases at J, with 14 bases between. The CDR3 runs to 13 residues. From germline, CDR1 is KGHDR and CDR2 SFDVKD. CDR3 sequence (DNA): TGTGCCACTGTGGCGGGGAGTCACAATGAGCAGTTCTTC. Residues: CATVAGSHNEQFF.

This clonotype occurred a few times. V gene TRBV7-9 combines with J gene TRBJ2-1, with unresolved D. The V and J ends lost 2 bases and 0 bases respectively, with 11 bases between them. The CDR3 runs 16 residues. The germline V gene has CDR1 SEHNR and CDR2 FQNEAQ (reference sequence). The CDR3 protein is CASSLTSVISYNEQFF. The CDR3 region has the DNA TGTGCCAGCAGCTTAACCTCTGTTATCTCCTACAATGAGCAGTTCTTC.

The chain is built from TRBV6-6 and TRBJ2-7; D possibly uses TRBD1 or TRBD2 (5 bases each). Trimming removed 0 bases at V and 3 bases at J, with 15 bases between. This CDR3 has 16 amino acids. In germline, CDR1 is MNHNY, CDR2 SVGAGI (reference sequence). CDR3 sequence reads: CASSYSLRGDRYEQYF. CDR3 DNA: TGTGCCAGCAGTTACTCTTTAAGAGGGGACCGCTACGAGCAGTACTTC.

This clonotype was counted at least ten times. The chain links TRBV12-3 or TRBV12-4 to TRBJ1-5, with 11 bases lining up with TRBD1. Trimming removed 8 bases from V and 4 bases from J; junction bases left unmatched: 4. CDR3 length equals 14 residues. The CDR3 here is CASRTGGANQPQHF. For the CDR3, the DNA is TGTGCCAGCCGGACAGGGGGCGCGAATCAGCCCCAGCATTTT.